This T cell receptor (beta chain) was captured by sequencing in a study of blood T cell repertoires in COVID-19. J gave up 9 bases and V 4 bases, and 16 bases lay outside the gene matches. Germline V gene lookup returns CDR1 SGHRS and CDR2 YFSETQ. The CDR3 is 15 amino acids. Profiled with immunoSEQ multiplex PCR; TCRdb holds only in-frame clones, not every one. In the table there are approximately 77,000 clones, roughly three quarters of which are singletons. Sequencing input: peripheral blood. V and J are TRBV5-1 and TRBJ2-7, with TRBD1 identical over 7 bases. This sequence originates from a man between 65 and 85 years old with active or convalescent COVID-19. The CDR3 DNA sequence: TGCGCCAGCAGCCTGAGGACAGGTTCGGACGTCGGGCAGTACTTC. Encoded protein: CASSLRTGSDVGQYF.